This T cell receptor beta chain was captured in a study of long-term antiretroviral therapy in people with HIV. About this clone: As yet, its antigen is unknown.

The CDR3 consists of 14 residues. Germline V CDR1 and CDR2: SQVTM, ANQGSEA. Trimming cost V 1 base and J 2 bases; bases outside gene matches: 4. At survey level, the immunoSEQ assay was run in its v3.0 version. Assay: immunoSEQ multiplex PCR; the TCRdb copy retains only in-frame clones and omits some. Of some 11,000 clones detected, about 86% appear once; the ten largest clones hold 20% to 25%. Findings and caveats of the study: Regardless of time point, clones expanded before ART dominated the repertoire.

No fewer than two post-ART and no fewer than one pre-ART PBMC samples existed for each donor. The V gene is TRBV29-1, the J gene TRBJ2-7, with 8 bases matching TRBD1. The receptor's source is a man aged 50-60 years with HIV. Sequenced here: unsorted PBMCs, sampled about 7 years after starting antiretroviral therapy. The chain's CDR3 is CSVEGQGATYEQYF. CDR3 bases: TGCAGCGTTGAAGGGCAGGGGGCTACCTACGAGCAGTACTTC.